Given below is one T cell receptor beta chain in context. Ten or more counts support this clonotype. Its antigen is unknown. No base qualities exist here, and no much larger clone lies one base off it. These data come from a study of human T cells and chemical hapten exposure (dated by TCRdb to the early 2020s). Notes on the research overall: For sensitization, 2% DPC in acetone was applied to a 2 cm by 2 cm area of upper inner arm skin. Weekly therapeutic DPC doses were additionally applied to the scalp of patients throughout the roughly 25-week study period. Blood samples were taken from patients before sensitization (week 0) and then at 2, 6 and about 24 weeks after DPC sensitization. Libraries were pooled for sequencing, and variation in per-sample TCR yields was attributed mainly to small differences in library volumes within the pool. Patch testing on the upper back used Finn chambers containing 0.01% DPC, with scoring done after 6 days according to International Contact Dermatitis Research Group standards. The patient cohort, mostly female, included alopecia areata with under or over 50% scalp involvement, alopecia totalis and alopecia universalis. Blood for TCR sequencing was provided by twenty-nine alopecia patients at one to four time points (pre-sensitization, 2, 6 and 24 weeks). In alopecia patients, the study followed how the peripheral blood TCR repertoire changed in vivo over primary and secondary sensitization to diphenylcyclopropenone (DPC), a hapten.

The time point label for this specimen denotes: patch test 1, 2 weeks after DPC sensitization. The treatment or condition label, read with the paper, signifies: therapeutic diphenylcyclopropenone sensitization with weekly scalp DPC. Blood at each patch-test visit was drawn before the patch test was applied. Eligible patients were aged 18 to 70, diagnosed with alopecia, deemed suitable for DPC therapy, and excluded if pregnant. Total RNA was extracted from unfractionated whole blood that had been collected in Tempus Blood RNA tubes. Library preparation used RACE. Data came from a NextSeq 500. Library preparation attached unique molecular identifiers to individual cDNA molecules for quantitative, reproducible TCR counting. From each blood RNA sample, both TCR alpha and TCR beta chains were sequenced. As for the original processing: The median number of TCRs per sample was around 96,000, ranging from about 23,224 to 690,600. The Decombinator software suite was used to annotate the V, J and CDR3 of the TCR reads. For the PS versus PT1 abundance plots, all samples were subsampled to the same number of TCRs (28,000). TCRs were defined as expanded if absent before sensitization and observed at least eight times at the 2-week time point. TCRdb ran its own pipeline on the public reads, namely fastp trimming at Q25 and MiXCR clone calling, and kept in-frame beta chains. Each record represents a unique CDR3 protein, reported with the most common genes and DNA among its rows. TCRdb, not the original authors, processed these V and J calls. Here the sample has roughly 80,000 distinct CDR3 sequences; approximately 12% occur a single time. The ten largest make up roughly 4.2% of the sample.

Overall results and qualifications from the work: Because all patients had alopecia, a presumed autoimmune disease, the immune response of the patients might differ from that of healthy individuals. Compared with pre-sensitization or healthy control sets, expanded TCRs formed significantly more large CDR3 similarity clusters, which is consistent with antigen-driven responses. Repeated subsampling changed both the strength of the expansion versus patch-test correlation and the threshold at which that correlation became significant. The number of TCRs above 1 in 1000 frequency did not change with DPC sensitization; there was no evidence of global repertoire structure alterations. Patch test score correlated positively with the number of PT1 expanded TCRs, reaching significance at thresholds 8, 16 and 32 but not at 4.

The CDR3 numbers 13 residues from cysteine through phenylalanine. The read is trimmed to its CDR3 DNA, 39 bases read in frame from base 1. The germline V gene encodes CDR1 MNHEY and CDR2 SMNVEV (reference sequence). Trimming costs V 3 bases and J 2 bases, and their ends lie 7 bases apart. The sequence is built from TRBV27 and TRBJ1-2, with no confidently assigned D gene. The specimen comprised whole blood, sampled in connection with sensitization to the hapten diphenylcyclopropenone (DPC). This sequence originates from a woman in her 50s with alopecia areata. Some clones in this sample may be carry-over from other donors' samples. The CDR3 reads CASSLQENYGYTF. The DNA sequence is TGTGCCAGCAGTTTGCAGGAGAACTATGGCTACACCTTC.